The present entry profiles one T cell receptor beta chain with its context. This entry belongs to a study of T cell changes during pregnancy in multiple sclerosis. Profiling relied on immunoSEQ multiplex PCR, and the TCRdb table lists in-frame clones only, not all of them. Of about 51,000 clones listed, roughly 92% are singletons. The CDR3 spans 15 residues. Trimming stripped 0 bases from V and 2 bases from J, with 10 bases between. CDR1 and CDR2 (germline): SGDLS, YYNGEE. The sequencing used CD4+ T cells from peripheral blood mononuclear cells, collected in the second trimester of pregnancy. This sequence originates from a female donor with multiple sclerosis, enrolled in a pregnancy study. The chain is built from TRBV9 and TRBJ2-3; D possibly corresponds to TRBD1 (5 bases). The CDR3 DNA reads as TGTGCCAGCAGCGTAGGGCAGGGTCTCACAGATACGCAGTATTTT. This codes for CASSVGQGLTDTQYF.